The following is a T cell receptor beta chain sequence with its context. The antigen is not known. The data originate from a study of cytomegalovirus exposure and HLA in healthy donors. The PCR contained 60 Vbeta and 13 Jbeta primers. Generated by immunoSEQ multiplex PCR, the TCRdb table keeps only in-frame clones and is missing some. Seen here are some 150,000 clones, approximately 80% observed once, and the top ten hold roughly 4.6%. Study-level points and caveats: Reports credit the classifier with highly specific, highly sensitive diagnosis of cytomegalovirus status. A later analysis associated some 16,000 TCR beta sequences with HLA alleles at a 0.05 false discovery rate.

Sequenced: PBMCs. The clonotype was recovered from a woman in her forties or fifties in good health and CMV-seronegative.

The CDR3, as DNA: TGTGCCAGCAGCCCAGGGGTTAGCAATCAGCCCCAGCATTTT. The encoded protein is CASSPGVSNQPQHF. The gene calls are TRBV9 and TRBJ1-5; maybe TRBD1 (6 bases). V lost 4 bases and J 0 bases, leaving 8 bases between the germline ends. Germline V gene sequence: CDR1 SGDLS, CDR2 YYNGEE. The CDR3 is made up of 14 amino acids.